Listed below are T cell receptor beta chains from one sample, sequenced in a study of shared clonotypes between healthy human individuals. Using immunoSEQ multiplex PCR, the repertoire was profiled, and TCRdb retains in-frame clones only, with some absent. Here the sample spans 1,500,000 or so clones, about 96% being singletons. The sequencing input was naive CD4+ T cells sorted from blood. Every receptor here comes from a man aged 25-45 years in good health. Each CDR3 is given with its conserved first and last residue. Each record gives: J gene, CDR3 length, V gene, D gene, clone size, CDR3 DNA, CDR3 protein. D genes are given only for firm matches. Expanded clones get a size class; other rows say once, few or many, or leave the size out.

TRBJ1-1	14	TRBV13	NA	NA	TGTGCCAGCAGCCGTGAGGCAGGGCTCACTGAAGCTTTCTTT	CASSREAGLTEAFF
TRBJ2-7	16	TRBV5-4	NA	NA	TGTGCCAGCAGCGCCCCGGTAGGGGTAGGGTCCTACGAGCAGTACTTC	CASSAPVGVGSYEQYF
TRBJ2-7	16	TRBV6-5	NA	NA	TGTGCCAGCAGTTACTCGCGGGCCTCTGCCTCCTACGAGCAGTACTTC	CASSYSRASASYEQYF
TRBJ2-2	12	TRBV10-3	NA	NA	TGTGCCATCAGTGATAGGGTCGGGGAGCTGTTTTTT	CAISDRVGELFF
TRBJ1-1	14	TRBV19	NA	NA	TGTGCCAGTAGTATCGACCATTTGAACACTGAAGCTTTCTTT	CASSIDHLNTEAFF
TRBJ2-3	16	TRBV10-3	TRBD1	NA	TGTGCCATCAGTACCGACAGGGGGCCCCGCACAGATACGCAGTATTTT	CAISTDRGPRTDTQYF
TRBJ1-1	15	TRBV4-1	TRBD1	NA	TGCGCCAGCAGCCAAGAACAGGGGTGGAACACTGAAGCTTTCTTT	CASSQEQGWNTEAFF
TRBJ2-2	15	TRBV19	TRBD2	few	TGTGCCAGTAGTATACTAGCGGCGAACACCGGGGAGCTGTTTTTT	CASSILAANTGELFF
TRBJ2-1	15	TRBV10-3	TRBD2	NA	TGTGCCATCAGTGAGTTTAGCGGGAGGGCCAATGAGCAGTTCTTC	CAISEFSGRANEQFF
TRBJ1-2	12	TRBV28	TRBD1	NA	TGTGCCAGCAGTCAGGGGGCGCGAGGCTACACCTTC	CASSQGARGYTF
TRBJ1-1	13	TRBV5-8	NA	once	TGTGCCAGCAGCTTGTGGATAAACACTGAAGCTTTCTTT	CASSLWINTEAFF
TRBJ2-5	14	TRBV28	TRBD1	NA	TGTGCCAGCAGGACACAGGGGTTGGTGGAGACCCAGTACTTC	CASRTQGLVETQYF
TRBJ2-7	12	TRBV6-1	NA	NA	TGTGCCAGCGGCCCCTTAGTATACGAGCAGTACTTC	CASGPLVYEQYF
TRBJ2-7	13	TRBV28	NA	NA	TGTGCCAGCAGTTCACCAGACAGATACGAGCAGTACTTC	CASSSPDRYEQYF
TRBJ2-2	15	TRBV7-6	NA	NA	TGTGCCAGCAGCTTAACCTCAGGGAACACCGGGGAGCTGTTTTTT	CASSLTSGNTGELFF
TRBJ2-3	18	TRBV9	TRBD2	once	TGTGCCAGCAGCGTAGCACTAGCGGGCCAGCGCCTCACAGATACGCAGTATTTT	CASSVALAGQRLTDTQYF
TRBJ2-1	17	TRBV9	TRBD2	NA	TGTGCCAGCAGCGTAGCGGGACTAGCTTTGGGGGACAATGAGCAGTTCTTC	CASSVAGLALGDNEQFF
TRBJ1-1	16	TRBV28	NA	NA	TGTGCCAGCAGTTTAGGACGGCAGGGTAGGCGCACTGAAGCTTTCTTT	CASSLGRQGRRTEAFF
TRBJ2-7	13	TRBV5-6	NA	NA	TGTGCCAGCAGCCTATGGGGGCCAGGTGAGCAGTACTTC	CASSLWGPGEQYF
TRBJ2-7	16	TRBV28	TRBD2	NA	TGTGCCAGCAGTTTAGACGAGCGGCGGGAGGATTACGAGCAGTACTTC	CASSLDERREDYEQYF
TRBJ2-7	17	TRBV7-2	TRBD2	NA	TGTGCCAGCAGCTTAGTCCGTGGGGCTAGCGGGAGAGGCGAGCAGTACTTC	CASSLVRGASGRGEQYF
TRBJ1-4	14	TRBV11-2	NA	NA	TGTGCCAGCAGCCCGGGTGTTACCTATGAAAAACTGTTTTTT	CASSPGVTYEKLFF
TRBJ1-2	12	TRBV10-2	NA	NA	TGCGCCAGCAAGGAGGGAGCCTATGGCTACACCTTC	CASKEGAYGYTF
TRBJ2-1	16	TRBV11-2	TRBD2	NA	TGTGCCAGCAGCTTAACTAGCGGGAGGGTTCGCAATGAGCAGTTCTTC	CASSLTSGRVRNEQFF
TRBJ1-3	14	TRBV5-6	NA	NA	TGTGCCAGCAGACTATGGAGCTCTGGAAACACCATATATTTT	CASRLWSSGNTIYF
TRBJ2-7	14	TRBV4-1	TRBD2	NA	TGCGCCAGCAGCCAAGATGGGGGGGGCTACGAGCAGTACTTC	CASSQDGGGYEQYF
TRBJ2-5	17	TRBV4-1	NA	once	TGCGCCAGCAGCCAATCAGGGGGGGACCTCCGCCAAGAGACCCAGTACTTC	CASSQSGGDLRQETQYF
TRBJ2-7	13	TRBV30	TRBD1	NA	TGTGCCTGGAGTAAAGACAGGGTTGCCGAGCAGTACTTC	CAWSKDRVAEQYF
TRBJ1-1	12	TRBV11-2	NA	NA	TGTGCCAGCAGCTTGGTGTACTCGGAAGCTTTCTTT	CASSLVYSEAFF
TRBJ2-6	18	TRBV9	NA	NA	TGTGCCAGCAGCGTAGAGACGGACAGTCGCTCTGGGGCCAACGTCCTGACTTTC	CASSVETDSRSGANVLTF
TRBJ2-5	14	TRBV5-1	NA	NA	TGCGCCAGCAGCTTGACGGGAGAATATGAGACCCAGTACTTC	CASSLTGEYETQYF
TRBJ2-2	14	TRBV5-1	NA	NA	TGCGCCAGCGCAACGGGACACAACACCGGGGAGCTGTTTTTT	CASATGHNTGELFF
TRBJ2-7	14	TRBV19	TRBD1	NA	TGTGCCAGTAGTACGGGTACAGGGGGCTACGAGCAGTACTTC	CASSTGTGGYEQYF
TRBJ2-5	14	TRBV5-4	TRBD1	NA	TGTGCCGGTGGGACAGGGGGAGACCAAGAGACCCAGTACTTC	CAGGTGGDQETQYF
TRBJ2-2	14	TRBV10-1	NA	few	TGCGCCAGCAAAGGGGACGGGGTCACCGGGGAGCTGTTTTTT	CASKGDGVTGELFF
TRBJ2-1	14	TRBV4-1	NA	NA	TGCGCCAGCAGCCAGCGACAGGACTACAATGAGCAGTTCTTC	CASSQRQDYNEQFF
TRBJ2-3	19	TRBV27	TRBD2	NA	TGTGCCAGCAGTCCGCCGCATCCCTCTAGCGGGAGAGGGAGAGATACGCAGTATTTT	CASSPPHPSSGRGRDTQYF
TRBJ2-1	18	TRBV4-3	NA	NA	TGCGCCAGCAGCCAAGAGGGGATTCCTAGCGCCGCCAGAAATGAGCAGTTCTTC	CASSQEGIPSAARNEQFF
TRBJ2-7	13	TRBV5-1	NA	NA	TGCGCCAGCAGCTCCGGACCACACTACGAGCAGTACTTC	CASSSGPHYEQYF
TRBJ1-5	18	TRBV30	TRBD1	once	TGTGCCTGGAGTGTAATGAGGGGGCGAAAGAAGGGCGGTCAGCCCCAGCATTTT	CAWSVMRGRKKGGQPQHF
TRBJ2-7	14	TRBV5-5	NA	NA	TGTGCCAGCAGCAGGGTTGTAGCGGACTACGAGCAGTACTTC	CASSRVVADYEQYF